This TCR beta chain was identified during a study of T cells after yellow fever vaccination. This clonotype was recorded at least ten times. Findings of the study overall: A secondary response was less intense yet reached its peak sooner, at day 5 versus 15. Reappearing after the booster were most of the clones from primary vaccination (roughly 96% CD4, 70% to 90% CD8). Abundant clonotypes from the bulk population could get into FACS-sorted repertoires as contaminants.

Germline V gene data show CDR1 as SGDLS and CDR2 as YYNGEE. V shed 0 bases and J shed 2 bases, with 10 bases lying between them. The CDR3 totals 15 residues. The 5'RACE template-switching step produced TCR cDNA and added a universal primer site and UMIs. In TCRdb, the 5' RACE reads were re-called with MiXCR into one record per CDR3 protein. The repertoire includes about 45,000 distinct CDR3 sequences, 6.8% of them detected once, and over 14% sits in the top ten. This chain links TRBV9 with TRBJ2-3, with D possibly called TRBD1 or TRBD2 (5 bases each). The sequence came from a man younger than 40 who received the YFV17D yellow fever vaccine. The source material was CD8+ T cells not binding an NS4B(214-222) dextramer, sorted from PBMCs, sampled 45 days after the yellow fever booster vaccination. CDR3 protein: CASSVVGTFTDTQYF. The CDR3, as DNA: TGTGCCAGCAGCGTAGTCGGGACCTTCACAGATACGCAGTATTTT.